This T cell receptor (beta chain) was observed in a study of blood T cell repertoires in COVID-19. Study details: Sources were T cells, B-cell-depleted T cells, or PBMCs; the material itself was cDNA or gDNA.

Across fewer than 25 US areas, participants ranged in age from 18 to 89 years. In the original workflow: Estimates of nucleated cell counts were drawn from the amplification of reference gene primers. Measured with immunoSEQ multiplex PCR; TCRdb has only the in-frame clones, and not every one. Clone size and V and J calls were adopted from that table, with D and trimming inferred from the DNA. The data hold 350,000 to 550,000 clones, with around 91% observed a single time. The CDR3 length is 17 residues. The germline V gene has CDR1 SGHAT and CDR2 FQNNGV. V gave up 0 bases and J gave up 4 bases; unmatched junction bases: 7.

This clonotype was obtained from a man aged 25-45 years who had recovered from COVID-19. The material sequenced was PBMCs or T cells enriched from blood (not recorded which). V and J are TRBV11-2 and TRBJ2-3; TRBD2 matches 10 bases. The CDR3 sequence: CASSLDPVAGGSDTQYF. The CDR3 coding sequence is TGTGCCAGCAGCTTAGATCCGGTAGCGGGGGGTTCAGATACGCAGTATTTT.